The entry that follows covers one T cell receptor beta chain sequence. This entry belongs to a study of blood T cell repertoires in COVID-19. Study information: Samples of COVID-19 (acute and convalescent) were obtained from the United States, Italy and Spain.

The CDR3 runs 12 residues. V was shortened by 6 bases and J by 4 bases, with 6 bases between the two germline ends. CDR1 MNHNY and CDR2 SVGAGI come from the germline V gene (reference sequence). The data were produced by immunoSEQ multiplex PCR, yet TCRdb's version contains in-frame clones alone and is incomplete. The sample has some 260,000 clones, almost 90% seen once. Source material: peripheral blood. The sequence was collected from a man at least 80 years old with acute or convalescent COVID-19. The chain couples TRBV6-6 to TRBJ1-4; D call uncertain. CDR3 in amino acids: CASSPVNEKLFF. CDR3 nucleotide sequence: TGTGCCAGCAGCCCAGTTAATGAAAAACTGTTTTTT.